A selection of T cell receptor beta chains follows, all from one sample in a study of tumor-infiltrating lymphocytes in primary liver carcinoma. TCRdb redid the calling of the multiplex PCR reads with MiXCR, one entry per CDR3 protein. The sample includes 35,000 to 40,000 distinct CDR3 sequences, roughly 74% of them seen just once. The sample consisted of tumor-adjacent normal liver tissue. The receptors were sampled from a man in his forties or fifties with primary liver carcinoma and hepatitis B virus infection. Each CDR3 is given with its conserved first and last residue. Each record gives: D gene, CDR3 length, V gene, clone size, J gene, CDR3 protein, CDR3 DNA. D genes are given only for firm matches. The size of a clone is reported for some rows only, either as once, few or many, or as a class for expanded clones.

.	16	TRBV6-2/TRBV6-3	.	TRBJ2-5	CASTQVEPREGETQYF	TGTGCCAGCACCCAGGTGGAACCCAGGGAAGGAGAGACCCAGTACTTC
.	14	TRBV14	once	TRBJ2-4	CASSQDPVKNIQYF	TGTGCCAGCAGCCAGGACCCAGTCAAAAACATTCAGTACTTC
.	14	TRBV11-2	.	TRBJ2-4	CASSPGAGDNIQYF	TGTGCCAGCAGCCCCGGGGCAGGGGATAATATTCAGTACTTC
TRBD2	17	TRBV11-1	.	TRBJ2-4	CASSSPGTSGTKDIQYF	TGTGCCAGCAGCTCTCCTGGGACTAGCGGGACCAAAGACATTCAGTACTTC
TRBD1	13	TRBV29-1	.	TRBJ2-7	CSIGTETSYEQYF	TGCAGCATTGGGACAGAGACCTCCTACGAGCAGTACTTC
TRBD2	16	TRBV7-8	many	TRBJ2-1	CASTPTTSGRGNEQFF	TGTGCCAGCACCCCCACGACTAGCGGGAGGGGCAATGAGCAGTTCTTC
.	17	TRBV12-3/TRBV12-4	.	TRBJ2-1	CASSLKPRIAATNEQFF	TGTGCCAGTAGTTTAAAGCCTCGAATAGCGGCGACCAATGAGCAGTTCTTC
.	14	TRBV7-9	.	TRBJ2-1	CASRPTGGVGEQFF	TGTGCCAGCAGACCTACAGGCGGGGTAGGTGAGCAGTTCTTC
TRBD2	15	TRBV6-1	medium-sized	TRBJ2-5	CASSDQAGDQETQYF	TGTGCCAGCAGTGATCAAGCGGGGGACCAAGAGACCCAGTACTTC
.	15	TRBV12-3/TRBV12-4	.	TRBJ1-4	CASSSFEAANEKLFF	TGTGCCAGTAGTTCTTTTGAGGCAGCTAATGAAAAACTGTTTTTT
.	13	TRBV11-3	.	TRBJ2-3	CASSLGGTDTQYF	TGTGCCAGCAGCTTGGGGGGCACAGATACGCAGTATTTT
.	13	TRBV4-3	.	TRBJ2-7	CASSQEQRYKQCF	TGCGCCAGCAGCCAAGAACAACGCTACAAGCAGTGCTTC
.	14	TRBV28	.	TRBJ1-5	CVSSLIWGTQPQHF	TGTGTCAGCAGTTTGATATGGGGAACGCAGCCCCAGCATTTT
.	13	TRBV28	.	TRBJ2-7	CASSNPQGSKQYF	TGTGCCAGCAGCAACCCCCAGGGGTCCAAGCAGTACTTC
TRBD1	14	TRBV5-1	once	TRBJ1-5	CASSIGQGNQPQHF	TGCGCCAGCAGCATAGGACAGGGTAATCAGCCCCAGCATTTC
TRBD2	16	TRBV11-3	.	TRBJ2-1	CASSLDSGRGHNEQFF	TGTGCTAGCAGCCTCGATAGCGGGAGAGGGCACAATGAGCAGTTCTTT
.	13	TRBV11-2	.	TRBJ1-2	CASSPARGSGYTF	TGCGCCAGCAGCCCCGCCAGGGGCTCCGGCTACACCTTC
TRBD2	16	TRBV28	few	TRBJ2-7	CANSPRTSGLSYEQYF	TGTGCCAACAGCCCAAGGACTAGCGGGCTTTCCTACGAACAGTACTTC
.	15	TRBV2	few	TRBJ2-1	CASSVAGAHGNEQFF	TGTGCCAGCAGTGTGGCGGGGGCGCATGGCAATGAGCAGTTCTTC
.	11	TRBV6-1	.	TRBJ2-2	CASLLGWGPFF	TGTGCCAGCCTCCTCGGATGGGGGCCGTTTTTT
.	14	TRBV5-4	many	TRBJ2-5	CASSLGGVQETQYF	TGTGCCAGCAGCTTGGGGGGAGTCCAAGAGACCCAGTACTTC
.	15	TRBV11-1	few	TRBJ1-1	CASSFGQTLGTEAFF	TGTGCCAGCAGCTTCGGACAGACCTTGGGGACTGAAGCTTTCTTT
.	14	TRBV13	.	TRBJ1-1	CASSLNQVGTEASF	TGTGCCAGCAGCTTAAACCAGGTAGGGACTGAAGCTTCCTTT
TRBD2	18	TRBV7-8	.	TRBJ2-1	CASSFTPSSEREDGEQFF	TGTGCCAGCAGCTTTACCCCCTCTTCCGAGCGGGAGGATGGTGAGCAGTTCTTC
.	12	TRBV12-3/TRBV12-4	.	TRBJ2-7	CASNLDRYEQYF	TGTGCCAGCAATTTGGACCGGTACGAGCAATACTTC
TRBD2	16	TRBV6-1	.	TRBJ2-1	CASNGKLAGGLNEQFF	TGTGCCAGCAACGGGAAATTAGCGGGAGGCCTCAATGAGCAGTTCTTC
TRBD2	15	TRBV6-5	.	TRBJ2-3	CASNSGLAGTYMQYF	TGTGCCAGTAACTCAGGACTAGCGGGAACATATATGCAGTATTTT
.	15	TRBV6-1	.	TRBJ1-1	CASSEDGGGNSEAFF	TGTGCCAGCAGTGAAGACGGAGGGGGGAACTCTGAAGCTTTCTTT
TRBD2	14	TRBV14	many	TRBJ2-5	CASSRLAGEETQYF	TGTGCCAGCAGCCGACTAGCGGGAGAAGAGACCCAGTACTTC
TRBD1	13	TRBV11-1	.	TRBJ2-7	CASRGKRSYVYYF	TGCGCCAGCAGGGGGAAGCGATCCTACGTGTACTACTTC
.	15	TRBV14	.	TRBJ2-5	CSSSPRKVVQETQYF	TGTTCCAGCAGCCCCAGGAAAGTGGTACAAGAGACCCAGTACTTC
.	14	TRBV4-2	.	TRBJ2-3	CASSQGNSADRQYF	TGTGCCAGCAGCCAAGGAAACTCGGCAGATAGGCAGTATTTT
.	16	TRBV23-1	.	TRBJ2-7	CANSQCYGTSSYEQYF	TGCGCCAACAGTCAATGCTATGGTACGAGCTCCTACGAGCAGTACTTC
.	15	TRBV11-2	.	TRBJ2-5	CAGSPVGLVLEIQYF	TGTGCCGGCAGCCCCGTCGGGCTAGTCCTAGAGATCCAGTACTTC
.	16	TRBV29-1	.	TRBJ2-7	CNAMTSRTGTPYEHYF	TGCAACGCTATGACATCTAGGACCGGCACTCCCTACGAGCATTACTTC
.	14	TRBV5-4	.	TRBJ2-7	CACSLKGEPYEQYF	TGTGCATGCAGCTTGAAGGGGGAGCCCTACGAGCAGTACTTC
.	11	TRBV28	once	TRBJ2-7	CASTDWGEQCF	TGTGCCAGCACTGACTGGGGGGAGCAGTGCTTC
TRBD1	13	TRBV29-1	medium-sized	TRBJ1-4	CSVRGQGNEKLFF	TGCAGCGTTCGGGGACAGGGGAATGAAAAACTGTTTTTT
.	12	TRBV6-1	.	TRBJ2-1	CTSSNGYNEQFF	TGTACCAGCAGTAACGGGTACAATGAGCAGTTCTTC
.	12	TRBV5-6	many	TRBJ2-2	CASSWSSGELFF	TGTGCCAGCAGCTGGTCCTCCGGGGAGCTGTTTTTT
.	15	TRBV19	.	TRBJ2-1	CSSKRLEWSYNEQFF	TGTTCCTCAAAGAGGCTGGAGTGGTCCTACAATGAGCAGTTCTTC
.	13	TRBV7-8	many	TRBJ2-1	CASSFQGYNEQFF	TGTGCCAGCAGCTTCCAGGGATACAATGAGCAGTTCTTC
TRBD2	16	TRBV5-4	.	TRBJ2-1	CASGLSPGGSLNEQFF	TGTGCCAGCGGCTTGAGTCCTGGCGGGAGCCTCAATGAGCAGTTCTTC
.	17	TRBV7-8	.	TRBJ2-5	CASSLALLEGWGETQYF	TGTGCCAGCAGCTTAGCGCTTCTAGAGGGGTGGGGGGAGACCCAGTACTTC
.	16	TRBV5-1	many	TRBJ1-4	CASSPDTGRVREKLFF	TGCGCCAGCAGCCCCGATACCGGCAGGGTCCGTGAAAAACTGTTTTTT
.	16	TRBV4-3	.	TRBJ2-3	CASSQDQGSGADTQFF	TGCGCCAGCAGCCAAGATCAGGGTTCAGGAGCAGATACGCAGTTTTTT
.	14	TRBV29-1	few	TRBJ2-1	CSVVPGFGYNEQFF	TGCAGTGTTGTACCGGGCTTCGGCTACAATGAGCAGTTCTTC
.	14	TRBV4-1	.	TRBJ2-1	CASSQVGRWNEQFF	TGCGCCAGCAGCCAAGTTGGGAGGTGGAACGAGCAGTTCTTC
.	13	TRBV6-5	.	TRBJ1-2	CASGYSPGNGYTF	TGTGCCAGCGGTTACTCTCCAGGGAATGGCTACACCTTC
.	13	TRBV11-2	.	TRBJ1-1	CASSLVLDTEAFF	TGTGCCAGCAGCTTAGTTCTTGACACTGAAGCTTTCTTT
.	15	TRBV10-3	.	TRBJ1-2	CAIRESGEISYGYTF	TGTGCCATCAGAGAGTCGGGGGAGATCTCTTATGGCTACACCTTC
.	14	TRBV6-2/TRBV6-3	.	TRBJ2-7	CASNDAKGWYEQCF	TGTGCCAGCAACGACGCCAAGGGATGGTACGAGCAGTGCTTC
.	14	TRBV2	many	TRBJ2-1	CASSGQFSYNEQFF	TGTGCCAGCAGTGGACAGTTCTCTTACAATGAGCAGTTCTTC
.	16	TRBV29-1	once	TRBJ2-3	CSVTGVDGRSTDMQYF	TGCAGCGTCACCGGAGTGGACGGACGTAGCACAGATATGCAGTATTTT
.	16	TRBV6-1	.	TRBJ2-2	CTSSKTLQVNTGELFF	TGTACTAGCAGTAAAACACTACAGGTGAACACCGGGGAGCTGTTTTTT
TRBD2	16	TRBV20-1	.	TRBJ2-7	CSADPPLAGGSYEQYF	TGCAGTGCAGACCCTCCCCTAGCGGGAGGCTCCTACGAGCAGTACTTC
.	12	TRBV20-1	few	TRBJ1-1	CSAPTTGTEAFF	TGCAGTGCTCCCACGACGGGCACTGAAGCTTTCTTT
TRBD2	17	TRBV11-2	once	TRBJ2-5	CTSILRLAGDSSETQHF	TGTACCAGCATCTTAAGACTAGCGGGTGACTCGAGCGAGACCCAGCACTTC
TRBD2	16	TRBV6-1	few	TRBJ2-3	CASSEAIAGWGDTQYF	TGTGCCAGCAGTGAAGCGATAGCGGGGTGGGGGGATACGCAGTATTTT